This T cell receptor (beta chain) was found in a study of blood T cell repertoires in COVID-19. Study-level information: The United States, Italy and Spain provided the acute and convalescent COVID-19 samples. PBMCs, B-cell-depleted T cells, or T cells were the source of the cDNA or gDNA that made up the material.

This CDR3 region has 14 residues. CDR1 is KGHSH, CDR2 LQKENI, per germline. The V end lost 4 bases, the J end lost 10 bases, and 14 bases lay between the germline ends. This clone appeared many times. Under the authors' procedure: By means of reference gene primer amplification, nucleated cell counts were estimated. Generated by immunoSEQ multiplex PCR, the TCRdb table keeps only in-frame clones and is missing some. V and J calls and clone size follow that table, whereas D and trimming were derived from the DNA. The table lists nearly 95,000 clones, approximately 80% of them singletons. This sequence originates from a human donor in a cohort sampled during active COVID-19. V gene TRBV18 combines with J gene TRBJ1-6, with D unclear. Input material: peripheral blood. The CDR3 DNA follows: TGTGCCAGCTCACTCGCAGGCGAGCGGTCACCCCTCCACTTT. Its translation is CASSLAGERSPLHF.